The present T cell receptor (beta chain) was sequenced within a study of blood T cell repertoires in COVID-19. Looking at the study overall: The United States, Italy and Spain were the sources of the acute and convalescent COVID-19 samples.

The germline CDR1 and CDR2 sequences are MGHRA and YSYEKL. The ends lost 4 bases at V and 5 bases at J; junction bases unmatched: 10. This CDR3 has 16 residues. Clones were sequenced by immunoSEQ multiplex PCR, and TCRdb holds only the in-frame ones, with some missing. Of some 40,000 clones in the sample, more than 85% were seen once. Sequenced sample: peripheral blood. This TCR was recovered from a woman older than 75 with acute or convalescent COVID-19. The rearrangement uses TRBV4-1 and TRBJ2-5, with 10 positions matching TRBD1. The DNA for the CDR3 is TGCGCCAGCAGCCCCCGCCGGGACAGGGGCTTTGAGACCCAGTACTTC. Translation: CASSPRRDRGFETQYF.